The 27 T cell receptor beta chains reported below all come from one sample, sequenced in a study of cytomegalovirus exposure and HLA in healthy donors. The PCR made use of 60 Vbeta and 13 Jbeta primers. Sequencing used immunoSEQ multiplex PCR; TCRdb keeps in-frame clones, though not all of them. The table lists 150,000 to 250,000 clones, over 75% of them singletons. The sample consisted of PBMCs. These receptors were collected from a boy aged 2 to 9 in good health and CMV-seronegative.

V usage is TRBV2 and J usage is TRBJ2-1, with 9 bases lining up with TRBD2. J lost 6 bases, V lost 5 bases, and 11 bases had no gene match. The CDR3 consists of 16 residues. Germline V gives CDR1 SNHLY, CDR2 FYNNEI. The CDR3 region has the DNA TGTGCCAGCAGTTCTACCCTAGCGGGGAAAAGCAATGAGCAGTTCTTC. The encoded protein is CASSSTLAGKSNEQFF.

Here the CDR3 reads CASSPGTGNQPQHF. The CDR3 DNA reads as TGTGCCAGCAGCCCCGGGACAGGCAATCAGCCCCAGCATTTT. The chain carries TRBV11-2 and TRBJ1-5; 7 nucleotides align to TRBD1. The CDR3 is 14 residues long. Germline V CDR1 and CDR2: SGHAT, FQNNGV. V trimming: 5 bases; J trimming: 2 bases; junction bases outside the gene matches: 3.

This chain links TRBV6-1 with TRBJ1-1; D gene ambiguous. The CDR3 has 14 residues. The V end was cut by 4 bases, the J end by 0 bases, with 9 bases between. Germline loops: CDR1 MNHNS, CDR2 SASEGT. The CDR3 protein is CASSGVGVNTEAFF. The CDR3 DNA reads as TGTGCCAGCAGTGGGGTAGGAGTGAACACTGAAGCTTTCTTT.

This rearrangement joins TRBV5-1 to TRBJ2-3; perhaps TRBD2 as D (6 bases). The CDR3 contains 14 residues. The V end lost 2 bases, the J end lost 2 bases, and 9 bases lay between the germline ends. From germline, CDR1 is SGHRS and CDR2 YFSETQ. For the CDR3, the DNA is TGCGCCAGCAGCTTCAGCGGGCCCACAGATACGCAGTATTTT. Amino acids: CASSFSGPTDTQYF.

J is TRBJ2-1 and V is TRBV20-1; D is unresolved. Between the trimmed V and J ends, which lost 3 bases and 7 bases, there was a span of 4 bases. Germline CDR1 is DFQATT and CDR2 is SNEGSKA (reference sequence). The CDR3 spans 10 residues. The CDR3 is CSASYNEQFF. CDR3 bases: TGCAGTGCTAGTTATAATGAGCAGTTCTTC.

To note about this clone: The same CDR3 can be traced to other DNA sequences in this sample. This chain joins TRBV6-1 and TRBJ1-5, with 7 bases that match TRBD1. The CDR3 totals 13 residues. V lost 1 base to trimming and J lost 7 bases; unmatched junction nucleotides: 1. CDR1 and CDR2 from the germline V gene are MNHNS and SASEGT. The CDR3 coding sequence is TGTGCCAGCAGTGAAGACAGGGGACAGCCCCAGCATTTT. As protein: CASSEDRGQPQHF.

The CDR3 spells CASSSDSNTQYF. The CDR3 nucleotides read TGTGCCAGCAGCTCCGACTCCAATACGCAGTATTTT. The V and J genes are TRBV7-2 and TRBJ2-3; D ambiguous. V was pared by 4 bases and J by 7 bases, with 9 bases between. CDR3 length: 12 amino acids. Germline CDR1 is SGHTA and CDR2 is FQGNSA.

The rearrangement uses TRBV7-9 and TRBJ1-1; D perhaps matches TRBD1 (6 bases). The CDR3 length is 14 residues. V lost 2 bases to trimming and J lost 2 bases, with 9 bases between them. CDR1 and CDR2 from the germline V gene are SEHNR and FQNEAQ (reference sequence). The CDR3 here is CASSLHRENTEAFF. CDR3 DNA: TGTGCCAGCAGCTTACACAGGGAAAACACTGAAGCTTTCTTT.

The V and J genes are TRBV15 and TRBJ1-6; D is undetermined. This CDR3 has 15 residues. Germline-derived CDR1 and CDR2 are LNHNV and YYDKDF (reference sequence). V lost 2 bases to trimming and J lost 4 bases, with 9 bases between them. CDR3 protein: CATSRSLEYNSPLHF. The CDR3, as DNA: TGTGCCACCAGCAGATCCCTCGAGTATAATTCACCCCTCCACTTT.

The J gene is TRBJ2-7, the V gene TRBV10-3; D is unclear. In germline, CDR1 is ENHRY, CDR2 SYGVKD. Deletions cut 6 bases from V and 4 bases from J, with 7 bases between. This CDR3 region has 11 residues. The CDR3 region is CAIRGRYEQYF. The CDR3, as DNA: TGTGCCATCAGGGGCCGATACGAGCAGTACTTC.

This chain joins TRBV7-9 and TRBJ2-1; D is possibly TRBD1 (5 bases). The germline V gene has CDR1 SEHNR and CDR2 FQNEAQ (reference sequence). This CDR3 region has 16 residues. V was cut by 5 bases and J by 2 bases, with 16 bases left in between. CDR3 sequence reads: CASSPFQLTAYNEQFF. CDR3 nucleotides: TGTGCCAGCAGCCCATTTCAATTGACAGCCTACAATGAGCAGTTCTTC. Complete variable domain (other parts from reference TRBV7-9 and TRBJ2-1): DTGVSQNPRHKITKRGQNVTFRCDPISEHNRLYWYRQTLGQGPEFLTYFQNEAQLEKSRLLSDRFSAERPKGSFSTLEIQRTEQGDSAMYLCASSPFQLTAYNEQFFGPGTRLTVL.

The chain recombines TRBV4-1 with TRBJ2-3; the match to TRBD2 covers 9 bases. Germline CDR1 is MGHRA and CDR2 is YSYEKL. The CDR3 is 15 amino acids. V gave up 6 bases and J gave up 1 base; unmatched junction bases: 5. CDR3 nucleotides: TGCGCCAGCAGAGCGGGGGGCGGGGGCACAGATACGCAGTATTTT. It codes for CASRAGGGGTDTQYF.

This rearrangement joins TRBV4-1 to TRBJ1-3; D unclear. The CDR3 is 17 amino acids. V was shortened by 0 bases and J by 0 bases, with 12 bases between the two germline ends. The germline CDR1 and CDR2 sequences are MGHRA and YSYEKL. As DNA, the CDR3 is TGCGCCAGCAGCCAAGATTTTGGTAGGAGCTCTGGAAACACCATATATTTT. As protein: CASSQDFGRSSGNTIYF.

The rearrangement joins TRBV15 to TRBJ2-2; D gene unclear. There are 16 residues in the CDR3. Deletions cut 0 bases from V and 1 base from J, with 9 bases between. Germline-derived CDR1 and CDR2 are LNHNV and YYDKDF (reference sequence). This CDR3 is CATSRDKRKNTGELFF. The CDR3 bases are TGTGCCACCAGCAGAGATAAGAGGAAGAACACCGGGGAGCTGTTTTTT.

CDR3 coding DNA: TGCGCCAGCAGCCTGAGAGGACTCGCGAACACCGGGGAGCTGTTTTTT. Protein product: CASSLRGLANTGELFF. The J gene is TRBJ2-2, the V gene TRBV5-1; D possibly corresponds to TRBD2 (5 bases). CDR3 size: 16 residues. Germline V gives CDR1 SGHRS, CDR2 YFSETQ. V was pared by 4 bases and J by 0 bases, with 13 bases between.

V is TRBV6-1 and J is TRBJ1-4; the match to TRBD1 covers 7 bases. Unmatched junction bases numbered 5, after V lost 10 bases and J lost 3 bases. The CDR3 spans 13 residues. CDR1 and CDR2 (germline): MNHNS, SASEGT. DNA for the CDR3: TGTGCCACCGCGGGACAGCCTAATGAAAAACTGTTTTTT. Amino acid sequence: CATAGQPNEKLFF.

The CDR3 protein is CASSELSYNSPLHF. The CDR3, as DNA: TGTGCCAGCAGTGAACTGAGCTATAATTCACCCCTCCACTTT. The chain links TRBV6-1 to TRBJ1-6; no clear D. Looked up from germline, CDR1 is MNHNS and CDR2 is SASEGT. This CDR3 is built from 14 residues. V dropped 2 bases and J dropped 3 bases, with 5 bases sitting between them.

This clone appeared a single time. V gene TRBV23-1 combines with J gene TRBJ1-3; D is unclear. TRBV23-1 is identified as an open reading frame with a role that is uncertain. The V gene lost 0 bases and the J gene lost 0 bases, with 12 bases spanning the gap. This CDR3 region has 17 residues. The CDR3 sequence is CASSQSPPLSSGNTIYF. The CDR3 DNA is TGCGCCAGCAGTCAATCCCCCCCCTTGAGCTCTGGAAACACCATATATTTT.

V and J are TRBV2 and TRBJ2-3, with D perhaps matching TRBD2 (5 bases). Per the germline V gene, CDR1 is SNHLY and CDR2 is FYNNEI. Trimming took 6 bases from V and 9 from J, leaving 13 bases between them. The CDR3 is 12 amino acids. The CDR3 DNA follows: TGTGCCAGCAGACGTTGGACGGGGACGCAGTATTTT. This sequence encodes CASRRWTGTQYF.

The V gene is TRBV7-9, the J gene TRBJ2-2, with 7 positions matching TRBD2. The CDR3 contains 15 residues. CDR1 SEHNR and CDR2 FQNEAQ come from the germline V gene (reference sequence). V gave up 4 bases and J gave up 3 bases; unmatched junction bases: 5. CDR3 nucleotide sequence: TGTGCCAGCAGCTCTTCCGGGGGGTACACCGGGGAGCTGTTTTTT. Encoded protein: CASSSSGGYTGELFF.

V usage is TRBV5-6 and J usage is TRBJ1-6; a weak D match, TRBD1 (5 bases). Trimming took off 0 bases at V and 8 bases at J, with 9 bases between the two ends. This CDR3 region has 14 residues. Looked up from germline, CDR1 is SGHDT and CDR2 is YYEEEE. The CDR3 loop is CASSLGGTYSPLHF. CDR3 nucleotide sequence: TGTGCCAGCAGCTTGGGAGGGACTTATTCACCCCTCCACTTT.

The rearrangement joins TRBV19 to TRBJ2-1; 9 bases align to TRBD1. V was pared by 3 bases and J by 0 bases, with 3 bases of the junction left unmatched. Germline CDR1 and CDR2: LNHDA and SQIVND (reference sequence). This CDR3 region has 16 residues. The CDR3 coding sequence is TGTGCCAGTAGTATCTGGGGACAGGGCTCCTACAATGAGCAGTTCTTC. This gives the protein CASSIWGQGSYNEQFF.

This sequence joins TRBV5-1 and TRBJ2-7; 7 bases fit TRBD2. This CDR3 is 13 amino acids long. The junction had 9 bases not matched to a gene; V was cut back by 6 bases and J by 6 bases. Germline values: CDR1 SGHRS, CDR2 YFSETQ. CDR3 sequence reads: CASTSTGGREQYF. CDR3 coding DNA: TGCGCCAGCACCTCTACGGGGGGACGCGAGCAGTACTTC.

The rearrangement uses TRBV9 and TRBJ1-2; 7 positions agree with TRBD1. V gave up 5 bases and J gave up 5 bases; unmatched junction bases: 12. This CDR3 has 15 residues. CDR1 is SGDLS and CDR2 is YYNGEE in the germline V gene. CDR3 amino acids: CASSSNRGEGYGYTF. In DNA form, the CDR3 reads TGTGCCAGCAGTTCTAACAGGGGCGAAGGGTATGGCTACACCTTC.

J is TRBJ1-3 and V is TRBV29-1; D unclear. This CDR3 has 13 amino acids. Per the germline V gene, CDR1 is SQVTM and CDR2 is ANQGSEA. V was shortened by 1 base and J by 2 bases, with 6 bases between the two germline ends. In nucleotides, the CDR3 is TGCAGCGTTGAAGTCGGGGCTGGAAACACCATATATTTT. Translating it yields CSVEVGAGNTIYF.

The gene calls are TRBV4-3 and TRBJ1-2, with a possible D match to TRBD1 (5 bases). The V end was cut by 4 bases, the J end by 6 bases, with 15 bases between. This CDR3 has 14 residues. Germline V gene sequence: CDR1 LGHNA, CDR2 YSLEER. The CDR3, as DNA: TGCGCCAGCAGCCCAACGGGGGAGGAAGATGGCTACACCTTC. Residues: CASSPTGEEDGYTF.

The rearrangement joins TRBV5-6 to TRBJ2-3; TRBD2 is a possible D gene (5 bases). The CDR3 consists of 13 residues. Germline lookup yields CDR1 SGHDT and CDR2 YYEEEE. The V end lost 0 bases, the J end lost 5 bases, and 7 bases lay between the germline ends. CDR3 region: CASSLGGVDTQYF. In DNA, the CDR3 is TGTGCCAGCAGCTTGGGGGGAGTAGATACGCAGTATTTT.